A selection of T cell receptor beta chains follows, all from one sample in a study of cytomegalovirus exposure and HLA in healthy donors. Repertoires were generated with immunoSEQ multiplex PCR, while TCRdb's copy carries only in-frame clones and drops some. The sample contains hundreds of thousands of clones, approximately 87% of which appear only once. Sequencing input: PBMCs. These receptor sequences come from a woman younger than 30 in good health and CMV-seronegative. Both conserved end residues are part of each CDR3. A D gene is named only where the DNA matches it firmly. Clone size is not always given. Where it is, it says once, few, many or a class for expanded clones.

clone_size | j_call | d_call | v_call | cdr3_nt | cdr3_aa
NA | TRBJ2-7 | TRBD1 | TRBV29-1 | TGCAGCGTTATAGACAGGGGGTCCTCCTACGAGCAGTACTTC | CSVIDRGSSYEQYF
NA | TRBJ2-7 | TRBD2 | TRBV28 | TGTGCCAGCAGTTTCGTTCCTTGGACTAGCGGGAGCCCCGAGAGCTCCTACGAGCAGTACTTC | CASSFVPWTSGSPESSYEQYF
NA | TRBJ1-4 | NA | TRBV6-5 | TGTGCCAGCAGTTACTCGGAGGGGCGGTTTAATGAAAAACTGTTTTTT | CASSYSEGRFNEKLFF
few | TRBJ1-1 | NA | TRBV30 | TGTGCCTGGAGCACGACAGTCCTGAACACTGAAGCTTTCTTT | CAWSTTVLNTEAFF
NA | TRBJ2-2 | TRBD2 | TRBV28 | TGTGCCAGCAGTTTAACTAGCGGAGCCACCGGGGAGCTGTTTTTT | CASSLTSGATGELFF
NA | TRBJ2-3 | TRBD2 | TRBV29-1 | TGCAGCGCCGCACCGGGACTAGCGGGGGGCCACACAGATACGCAGTATTTT | CSAAPGLAGGHTDTQYF
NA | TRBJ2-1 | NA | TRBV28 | TGTGCCAGTAAGGACGGGACAACTGAGCAGTTCTTC | CASKDGTTEQFF
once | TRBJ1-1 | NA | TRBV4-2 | TGTGCCAGCAGCCAAGCCTCCGACAGGAACGAAGCTTTCTTT | CASSQASDRNEAFF
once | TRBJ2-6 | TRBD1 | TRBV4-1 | TGCGCCAGCAGCCAAGGGGACAGCCTTTCCTCTGGGGCCAACGTCCTGACTTTC | CASSQGDSLSSGANVLTF
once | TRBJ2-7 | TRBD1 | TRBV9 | TGTGCCAGCAGCGCCTCGGGGACAGGGGCCAACGAGCAGTACTTC | CASSASGTGANEQYF
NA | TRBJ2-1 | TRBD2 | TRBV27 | TGTGCCAGCAGTCCCCCGGGGTTGAGCGGGAACGTCTACAATGAGCAGTTCTTC | CASSPPGLSGNVYNEQFF
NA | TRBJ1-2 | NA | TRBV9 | TGTGCCAGCAGCGCACCTGGGCAGGAGAGTTTAGGCTACACCTTC | CASSAPGQESLGYTF
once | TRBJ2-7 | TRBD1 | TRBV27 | TGTGCCAGCATGGTCGGGACAGCGGAGAACGAGCAGTACTTC | CASMVGTAENEQYF
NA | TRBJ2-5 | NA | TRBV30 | TGTGCCTGGAGTGTACGGCGGCAAGAGACCCAGTACTTC | CAWSVRRQETQYF
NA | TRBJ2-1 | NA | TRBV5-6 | TGTGCCAGCAGCTTTTGGACAGGGAGGGGTTCCTACAATGAGCAGTTCTTC | CASSFWTGRGSYNEQFF
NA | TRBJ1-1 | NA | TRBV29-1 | TGCAGCGTTTTGGGACGGTTCGTCACTGAAGCTTTCTTT | CSVLGRFVTEAFF
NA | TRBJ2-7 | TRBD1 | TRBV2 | TGTGCCAGCAGCATAGACAGGGGGACTCTCTACGAGCAGTACTTC | CASSIDRGTLYEQYF
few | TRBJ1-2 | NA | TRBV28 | TGTGCCAGCAGTGGCCCCGGGGCACTATTAGGTGGCTACACCTTC | CASSGPGALLGGYTF
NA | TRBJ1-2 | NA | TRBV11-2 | TGTGCCAGCAGCTTGGCCAGGGACTATGGCTACACCTTC | CASSLARDYGYTF
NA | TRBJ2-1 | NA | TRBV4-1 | TGCGCCAGCAGCCAAGAAACGGGGCAGTTCTTC | CASSQETGQFF
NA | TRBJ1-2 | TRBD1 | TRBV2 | TGTGCCAGCAGCTCACAGGGGGCCGATGGACTCGAAAATGGCTACACCTTC | CASSSQGADGLENGYTF
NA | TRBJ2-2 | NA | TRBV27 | TGTGCCAGCAGTACGGCAGACAGGGAGGTCACCGGGGAGCTGTTTTTT | CASSTADREVTGELFF
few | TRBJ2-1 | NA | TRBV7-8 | TGTGCCAGCAGCTCTACCGGGACCACCAGGAGTGAGCAGTTCTTC | CASSSTGTTRSEQFF
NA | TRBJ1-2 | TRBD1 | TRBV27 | TGTGCCAGCAGTCAGACAGGGACTATATATGGCTACACCTTC | CASSQTGTIYGYTF
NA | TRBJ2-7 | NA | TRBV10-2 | TGCGCCAGCAGTGAGTTCCAGGGGCTAGCCTACGAGCAGTACTTC | CASSEFQGLAYEQYF
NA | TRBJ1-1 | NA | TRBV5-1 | TGCGCCAGCAGCTTGGCCGGGAGAGGGGAAAATGAAGCTTTCTTT | CASSLAGRGENEAFF
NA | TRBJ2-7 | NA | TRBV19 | TGTGCCAGTAGTATAGCAGGGGTCACATCCTACGAGCAGTACTTC | CASSIAGVTSYEQYF
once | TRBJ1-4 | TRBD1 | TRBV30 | TGTGCCTGGAGTTTCTCAGGGGGACAAAAACTGTTTTTT | CAWSFSGGQKLFF
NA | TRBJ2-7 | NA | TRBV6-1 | TGTGCCAGCAGACAACCCCCGCACCTCTACGAGCAGTACTTC | CASRQPPHLYEQYF
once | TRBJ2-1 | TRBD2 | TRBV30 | TGTGCCTGGAGTGGGGGGCTAGCGGGATTGGATGAGCAGTTCTTC | CAWSGGLAGLDEQFF